The sample holds a few counts of the clone carrying this TCR beta chain. Criteria for exclusion of patients were uncontrolled infection, other autoimmune disease, pregnancy or lactation. In making diagnoses, clinical symptoms, serum thyroxine and TRAb, thyroid ultrasound and orbital computed tomography were all used. Roughly 9.1 ml of fresh peripheral blood supplied the PBMCs. The CDR3 is made up of 14 amino acids. V lost 6 bases and J lost 4; bases outside the gene matches: 6. Per germline, CDR1 LNHDA and CDR2 SQIVND (reference sequence). TCR beta CDR3 regions were amplified from RNA. HTBI primers were employed in a first-round RT-PCR of the TCR CDR3. TCRdb redid the calling of the multiplex PCR reads with MiXCR, one entry per CDR3 protein. The sample contains some 250,000 distinct CDR3 sequences, 12% to 15% of which appear only once. The data originate from a study of T cells in Graves' hyperthyroidism and ophthalmopathy. Study context: The initial diagnosis was the point when peripheral blood was collected, ahead of any treatment.

The receptor was isolated from a woman aged 45-65 years with Graves' hyperthyroidism that later progressed to Graves' ophthalmopathy. V usage is TRBV19 and J usage is TRBJ2-7; 10 bases match TRBD1. Sequencing was carried out using blood. CDR3 DNA: TGTGCCAGTAGCCCTGAGGGACAGGGGTACGAGCAGTACTTC. It is translated as CASSPEGQGYEQYF.